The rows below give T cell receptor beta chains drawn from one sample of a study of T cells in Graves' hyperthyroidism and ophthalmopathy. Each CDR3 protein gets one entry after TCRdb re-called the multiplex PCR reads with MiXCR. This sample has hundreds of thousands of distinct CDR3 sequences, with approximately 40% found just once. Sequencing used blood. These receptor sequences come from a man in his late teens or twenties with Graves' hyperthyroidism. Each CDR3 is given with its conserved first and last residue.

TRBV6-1 CAPRPSGANVLTF
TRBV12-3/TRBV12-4 CASSLVQGFHEQYF
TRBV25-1 CASSESGTDTQYF
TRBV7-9 CASSHPGAQNTEAFF
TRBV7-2 CAWSWLGETQYF
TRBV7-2 CASSPSQGGDVGAFF
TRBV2 CASSRQRSGANVLTF
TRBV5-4 CASSSDQREQYF
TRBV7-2 CASSLKTSGSAAGELFF
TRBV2 CASSERVRENQPQHF
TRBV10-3 CAISEGGSVIYEQYF
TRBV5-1 CASSLNPDWYEQYF
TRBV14 CASSPYRMNTEAFF
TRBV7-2 CASSGVLHQPQHF
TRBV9 CASSEGTGSQPQHF
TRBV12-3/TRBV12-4 CASSDTGGEQYF
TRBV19 CATRDRGYGYTF
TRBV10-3 CAISWAGGPSYEQYF
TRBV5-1 CASSAGTGDTGELFF
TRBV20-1 CSAPAAGGDSPLHF
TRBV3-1 CASSHGPTSWSYEQYF
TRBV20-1 CSARLTRVGEAFF
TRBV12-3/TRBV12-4 CASSPRQGEKLFF
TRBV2 CASSSGQGSYVLYF
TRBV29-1 CSVVAWGTEAFF
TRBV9 CASSVEIGGNTEAFF
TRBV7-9 CASSFTSYNGYTF
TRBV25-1 CASSEWEGGYSYEQYF
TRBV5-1 CASKGGHNTGELFF
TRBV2 CASRPTTSKWETQYF
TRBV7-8 CASSPHHSPDEQYF
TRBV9 CASTTANYGYTF
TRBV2 CASSLPSAAYNEQYF
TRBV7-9 CASTSYREGETQYF
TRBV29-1 CSAQTGGRQPQHF
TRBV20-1 CSALDRVSGYTF
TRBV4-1 CASSQAQGRHYGYTF
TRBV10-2 CASSVGRIEAFF
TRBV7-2 CASSLRQDTQYF
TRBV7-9 CASSHPGQGEETQYF
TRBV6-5 CASSYSTGASYEQYF
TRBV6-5 CASRAHVNTGELFF
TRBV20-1 CSAGGAGIQYF
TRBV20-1 CSASRSHQPQHF
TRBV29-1 CSHGRNTEAFF
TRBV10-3 CAISPGQGPNTGELFF
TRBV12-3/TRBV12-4 CASSDRDRVVQETQYF
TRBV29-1 CSVVLAGKHTDTQYF
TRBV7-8 CASSQPWDTSYEQYF
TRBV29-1 CSVAGTADNSPLHF
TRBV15 CATQGAPSDGYSPLHF
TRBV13 CASSLRDSEQYF
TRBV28 CASSILRETQYF
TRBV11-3 CASSQMAGQGFRETQYF
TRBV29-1 CSAVRSYNEQFF